The 21 T cell receptor beta chains reported below all come from one sample, sequenced in a study of T-cell reconstitution after alpha-beta-depleted transplantation in children. Library preparation (for TCRbeta) was performed with unique molecular identifiers. TCRdb re-called the PCR reads through MiXCR, storing one row per CDR3 protein. The sample has fewer than 25,000 distinct CDR3 sequences; approximately 11% are singletons. The sample here was PBMCs from the stem cell graft donor, taken from the stem cell graft. The receptors shown here come from a human donor who donated a stem cell graft to a child with chronic granulomatous disease.

Many counts were recorded for this clonotype. This chain links TRBV7-2 with TRBJ2-7; perhaps D is TRBD1 or TRBD2 (6 bases each). This CDR3 has 14 amino acids. CDR1 and CDR2 from the germline V gene are SGHTA and FQGNSA. The V gene lost 3 bases and the J gene lost 3 bases, with 12 bases spanning the gap. In DNA form, the CDR3 reads TGTGCCAGCAGCTTTCGAGGGGGGAACTACGAGCAGTACTTC. Translation: CASSFRGGNYEQYF.

This clonotype occurred many times. This chain connects TRBV5-1 to TRBJ2-3; 11 bases map to TRBD2. Germline V gives CDR1 SGHRS, CDR2 YFSETQ. The J segment lost 2 bases and the V segment lost 4 bases, leaving 6 bases of the junction unmatched. The CDR3 totals 16 residues. CDR3 coding DNA: TGCGCCAGCAGCATGACTAGCGGGGCTTACACAGATACGCAGTATTTT. It is translated as CASSMTSGAYTDTQYF.

This clonotype was picked up many times. The V gene is TRBV14, the J gene TRBJ2-5, with D possibly being TRBD1 (7 bases). V lost 3 bases and J lost 1, with 18 bases in between. The CDR3 runs 17 residues. Looked up from germline, CDR1 is SGHDN and CDR2 is FVKESK. CDR3 nucleotide sequence: TGTGCCAGCAGCCAGGGGGTGGACAGGACTACCCAAGAGACCCAGTACTTC. Amino acids: CASSQGVDRTTQETQYF.

This clonotype was recorded many times. Sequence at one end of the junction differs from germline and may be a read error. This chain connects TRBV7-7 to TRBJ2-2; D gene unclear. The germline V gene has CDR1 SSHAT and CDR2 FNYEAQ (reference sequence). This CDR3 has 13 residues. In nucleotides, the CDR3 is TGTGCTAGCAGCTTAGCCCGGTCCGGGGAGCTGTTTTTT. Translation gives CASSLARSGELFF.

This chain connects TRBV25-1 to TRBJ1-2; possibly TRBD1 for D (5 bases). This CDR3 is built from 16 residues. The V end was cut by 0 bases, the J end by 5 bases, with 16 bases between. Germline CDR1 is MGHDK and CDR2 is SYGVNS. CDR3 in amino acids: CASSEYVQGLFYGYTF. CDR3 sequence (DNA): TGTGCCAGCAGTGAATACGTGCAGGGCCTTTTTTATGGCTACACCTTC.

This clonotype was seen repeatedly, ten times or more. This rearrangement joins TRBV20-1 to TRBJ1-2; D not resolved. Germline CDR1 reads DFQATT; CDR2 reads SNEGSKA (reference sequence). The CDR3 contains 14 residues. Trimming took 5 bases from V and 4 from J, leaving 17 bases between them. CDR3 coding DNA: TGCAGTGCTGCCGGGAGCCTTACGGGCTATGGCTACACCTTC. This codes for CSAAGSLTGYGYTF.

This clonotype was seen ten or more times. J is TRBJ2-7 and V is TRBV7-2; D may be TRBD1 or TRBD2 (6 bases each). Germline CDR1 reads SGHTA; CDR2 reads FQGNSA. The CDR3 spans 14 residues. With 3 bases removed from V and 2 bases from J, the gap between germline ends came to 11 bases. The CDR3 DNA reads TGTGCCAGCAGCTTTCAAGGGGGGACCTACGAGCAGTACTTC. It yields the protein CASSFQGGTYEQYF.

This clonotype is labeled medium-sized (0.01 to 0.1%). The chain is built from TRBV7-2 and TRBJ2-7; TRBD2 aligns across 14 bases. The CDR3 sequence is 15 residues long. In germline, CDR1 is SGHTA, CDR2 FQGNSA. J lost 4 bases, V lost 5 bases, and 4 bases had no gene match. This CDR3 is CASSVGLAGGYEQYF. CDR3 nucleotide sequence: TGTGCCAGCAGCGTTGGACTAGCGGGAGGATACGAGCAGTACTTC.

This clonotype was counted many times. V usage is TRBV7-8 and J usage is TRBJ2-1; 9 positions agree with TRBD1. The trim removed 5 bases at V and 6 bases at J, leaving 5 bases unmatched. CDR3 size: 14 residues. Germline-derived CDR1 and CDR2 are SGHVS and FQNEAQ. The chain's CDR3 is CASSQTTGGNEQFF. Here the CDR3 DNA reads TGTGCCAGCAGCCAAACGACAGGGGGCAATGAGCAGTTCTTC.

The rearrangement joins TRBV4-1 to TRBJ2-1, with D possibly matching TRBD2 (6 bases). This CDR3 is 15 amino acids long. In germline, CDR1 is MGHRA, CDR2 YSYEKL. Trimming took off 5 bases at V and 3 bases at J, with 14 bases between the two ends. CDR3 sequence (DNA): TGCGCCAGCAGCTACGAGCGGGCATACTACAATGAGCAGTTCTTC. Protein sequence: CASSYERAYYNEQFF.

In its sample, this clonotype was seen many times. The rearrangement links TRBV1 to TRBJ1-1; the table assigns TRBD1, which was not confirmed against the DNA. TRBV1 is deemed a pseudogene. The CDR3 runs to 15 residues. The CDR3: CTSSQYRGKNTEAFF. CDR3 nucleotides: TGCACCAGCAGCCAGTATCGGGGGAAGAACACTGAAGCTTTCTTT.

In this sample, this clonotype turned up many times. This chain connects TRBV27 to TRBJ2-1; the D call may be TRBD1 or TRBD2 (5 bases each). CDR1 MNHEY and CDR2 SMNVEV come from the germline V gene (reference sequence). Trimming removed 4 bases from V and 7 bases from J, with 17 bases in between. This CDR3 has 15 amino acids. CDR3 coding DNA: TGTGCCAGCAGTTCATATGCCGTGGGGGTGAATGAGCAGTTCTTC. It yields the protein CASSSYAVGVNEQFF.

This chain uses TRBV18 with TRBJ1-1, with a weak D call TRBD1 (5 bases). CDR1 and CDR2 from the germline V gene are KGHSH and LQKENI. The V end lost 2 bases, the J end lost 7 bases, and 11 bases lay between the germline ends. The CDR3 has 13 amino acids. The CDR3 nucleotides read TGTGCCAGCTCACCAGAGACAGTAAGTGAAGCTTTCTTT. Protein: CASSPETVSEAFF.

In its sample, this clonotype was seen a few times. The CDR3 is CASSSSYFYNEQFF. For the CDR3, the DNA is TGCGCCAGCAGCTCCTCCTATTTCTACAATGAGCAGTTCTTC. The chain links TRBV5-1 to TRBJ2-1; D is unresolved. Germline CDR1 reads SGHRS; CDR2 reads YFSETQ. The V end lost 3 bases, the J end lost 3 bases, and 10 bases lay between the germline ends. This CDR3 has 14 amino acids.

This clonotype is a singleton in its sample. The V and J genes are TRBV2 and TRBJ2-1; D is undetermined. Between the trimmed V and J ends, which lost 6 bases and 10 bases, there was a span of 16 bases. In germline, CDR1 is SNHLY, CDR2 FYNNEI. The CDR3 loop spans 13 amino acids. In DNA, the CDR3 is TGTGCCAGCAGCGAAACTTCGATCAGGGAGCAGTTCTTC. Translating it yields CASSETSIREQFF.

This clonotype was recorded at least ten times. The chain carries TRBV7-2 and TRBJ2-7; possible D gene TRBD2, 5 bases. CDR3 size: 14 residues. Trimming left V 1 base short and J 3 bases short, with 10 bases between. The germline CDR1 and CDR2 sequences are SGHTA and FQGNSA. The CDR3 spells CASSLETGDYEQYF. The CDR3 DNA reads as TGTGCCAGCAGCTTAGAGACCGGGGACTACGAGCAGTACTTC. Looking up the rest from reference TRBV7-2 and TRBJ2-7 gives the full variable domain: GAGVSQSPSNKVTEKGKDVELRCDPISGHTALYWYRQSLGQGLEFLIYFQGNSAPDKSGLPSDRFSAERTGGSVSTLTIQRTQQEDSAVYLCASSLETGDYEQYFGPGTRLTVT.

This clonotype was detected ten times or more. V is TRBV5-6 and J is TRBJ1-5; tentative D call: TRBD1 (6 bases). The V gene lost 4 bases and the J gene lost 4 bases, with 21 bases spanning the gap. This CDR3 spans 17 amino acids. Germline V CDR1 and CDR2: SGHDT, YYEEEE. DNA for the CDR3: TGTGCCAGCAGCCAGACAGGAGGTCCCAGGACGAATCAGCCCCAGCATTTT. Translating gives CASSQTGGPRTNQPQHF. Complete variable domain (other parts from reference TRBV5-6 and TRBJ1-5): DAGVTQSPTHLIKTRGQQVTLRCSPKSGHDTVSWYQQALGQGPQFIFQYYEEEERQRGNFPDRFSGHQFPNYSSELNVNALLLGDSALYLCASSQTGGPRTNQPQHFGDGTRLSIL.

Many counts were recorded for this clonotype. This rearrangement joins TRBV7-8 to TRBJ2-3, with D uncertain. Germline V gene sequence: CDR1 SGHVS, CDR2 FQNEAQ. With 2 bases removed from V and 2 bases from J, the gap between germline ends came to 11 bases. This CDR3 region has 15 residues. The CDR3 sequence is CASSLSPNPTDTQYF. The CDR3, as DNA: TGTGCCAGCAGCTTATCACCCAATCCCACAGATACGCAGTATTTT.

This clonotype has ten or more counts. The rearrangement links TRBV29-1 to TRBJ2-1; maybe TRBD2 (5 bases). From germline, CDR1 is SQVTM and CDR2 ANQGSEA. Deletions cut 4 bases from V and 0 bases from J, with 7 bases between. The CDR3 sequence is 13 residues long. This chain's CDR3 is CSVGGSSYNEQFF. In DNA form, the CDR3 reads TGCAGCGTTGGAGGGAGCTCCTACAATGAGCAGTTCTTC.

The chain joins TRBV7-3 to TRBJ2-7; TRBD2 matches 11 bases. Germline V gene data show CDR1 as SGHTA and CDR2 as FQGTGA. V gave up 5 bases and J gave up 3 bases; unmatched junction bases: 6. The CDR3 spans 15 residues. CDR3 nucleotides: TGTGCCAGCAGCAACCTAGCGGGAGGCTTCTACGAGCAGTACTTC. It yields the protein CASSNLAGGFYEQYF.

This clonotype was seen at least ten times. This sequence joins TRBV5-1 and TRBJ2-7; 10 positions match TRBD1. The junction had 7 bases not matched to a gene; V was cut back by 3 bases and J by 4 bases. The germline CDR1 and CDR2 sequences are SGHRS and YFSETQ. This CDR3 region has 15 residues. CDR3 in DNA: TGCGCCAGCAGCTCAAGACAGGGGGCGGAGTACGAGCAGTACTTC. It specifies CASSSRQGAEYEQYF. Complete variable domain (other parts from reference TRBV5-1 and TRBJ2-7): KAGVTQTPRYLIKTRGQQVTLSCSPISGHRSVSWYQQTPGQGLQFLFEYFSETQRNKGNFPGRFSGRQFSNSRSEMNVSTLELGDSALYLCASSSRQGAEYEQYFGPGTRLTVT.